The entry that follows covers one T cell receptor (beta chain) sequence. This clonotype was recorded once. Its binding antigen is unknown. No much larger clone exists at a distance of one base, and base qualities are not known. Single-read evidence is weak. These data originate in a study of regulatory T cells in long-lasting Graves disease (TCRdb year 2021). About the full investigation: Persistent Graves' disease meant more than 5 years of antithyroid drug treatment with TSH receptor autoantibodies that stayed positive. Patients with persistent Graves' disease were compared with patients with newly diagnosed Graves' disease using TCR sequencing and RNA sequencing of peripheral blood. TCR sequencing covered some 13 persistent and around 20 newly diagnosed Graves' disease patients, 33 samples in total. The study took place in China and was registered as a clinical trial. Antithyroid drugs had been taken for about 10.3 years on average by persistent Graves' disease patients in the clinical cohort.

The CDR3 covers 15 residues, taking in both the cysteine and the phenylalanine. Just CDR3 DNA is preserved here, 45 bases in frame from base 1. The germline ends are 14 bases apart after V is trimmed by 0 bases and J by 2 bases. The germline V gene (reference sequence) gives CDR1 as GTSNPN and CDR2 as SVGIG. The library was produced with multiplex PCR. TCRdb shows the sequencer as Illumina HiSeq 4000. CDR3 regions were amplified by Arm-PCR with iRepertoire HTBI primers to construct TCR beta libraries. Before sequencing, the PCR products underwent gel purification. In the authors' own workflow: Across samples, around 62 TRBV and 15 or so TRBJ segments were identified and used for gene usage analysis of CDR3 amino acid clonotypes. COPE and FqMerger were used to merge the filtered high-quality paired reads into contigs. BLAST was used to align contigs to the IMGT TRBV, TRBD and TRBJ reference genes, and CDR3 was defined following IMGT. Any clonotype with a frequency above 0.1% was counted as a highly expanded clone. Shannon entropy was used to measure repertoire diversity, and the Gini coefficient was used to measure V-J evenness. A clonotype was considered public if more than one individual shared it. TCRdb reprocessed the public reads (quality trimming at Q25 with fastp, clone calling with MiXCR) and kept in-frame beta chains. Rows are unified per CDR3 protein, each entry keeping the most common DNA and genes. These V and J calls are TCRdb output, not the study's own analysis. The sample yields around 400,000 distinct CDR3 sequences; roughly a fifth were counted once. Jointly, the top ten make up about 13% of the sample.

The time point label, read with the paper, signifies: persistent/refractory GD, antithyroid drugs over 5 years with positive TRAb. For both TCR sequencing and RNA sequencing, RNA was extracted from PBMCs using TRIzol. The diagnosis of Graves' disease was made according to American Thyroid Association guidelines. Recruitment of patients was carried out at an endocrinology department in Xi'an, China. Each patient gave around 9 milliliters of peripheral blood, collected in an EDTA anticoagulant tube. Ficoll Paque Plus density gradient separation was used to isolate PBMCs, and no further T cell sorting was done. An Agilent 2100 Bioanalyzer and agarose gel were used to check RNA quality, and a NanoDrop 2000 was used to measure RNA concentration. Findings and caveats that apply to the study as a whole: Patients with persistent disease shared more public clonotypes (approximately 2,500) than newly diagnosed patients did (about 970). The study examined only peripheral blood because the primary lesion, thyroid tissue, could not be accessed. The authors noted that the small sample size was a limitation that may lower accuracy. Preferential use of TRBV28, TRBJ1-2 and TRBJ2-5 was observed in persistent disease, whereas TRBV20-1 and TRBJ2-1 were favored in newly diagnosed disease. Persistent Graves' disease patients showed lower TCR Shannon entropy and fewer highly expanded clones than newly diagnosed patients, suggesting clonal expansion. Only the TCR beta chain was sequenced and analyzed.

The sample here was peripheral blood mononuclear cells (PBMCs), taken when the disease was refractory, from a patient treated with antithyroid drugs. This receptor was taken from a female donor with Graves disease. The sequence is built from TRBV30 and TRBJ2-7; the D call could be TRBD1 or TRBD2, with each sharing 5 bases. The CDR3 loop reads CAWSVSGLGAYEQYF. The nucleotide sequence reads TGTGCCTGGAGTGTAAGTGGACTGGGGGCCTACGAGCAGTACTTC. Supplemented by the reference TRBV30 and TRBJ2-7 proteins around the CDR3, the complete variable domain is SQTIHQWPATLVQPVGSPLSLECTVEGTSNPNLYWYRQAAGRGLQLLFYSVGIGQISSEVPQNLSASRPQDRQFILSSKKLLLSDSGFYLCAWSVSGLGAYEQYFGPGTRLTVT.